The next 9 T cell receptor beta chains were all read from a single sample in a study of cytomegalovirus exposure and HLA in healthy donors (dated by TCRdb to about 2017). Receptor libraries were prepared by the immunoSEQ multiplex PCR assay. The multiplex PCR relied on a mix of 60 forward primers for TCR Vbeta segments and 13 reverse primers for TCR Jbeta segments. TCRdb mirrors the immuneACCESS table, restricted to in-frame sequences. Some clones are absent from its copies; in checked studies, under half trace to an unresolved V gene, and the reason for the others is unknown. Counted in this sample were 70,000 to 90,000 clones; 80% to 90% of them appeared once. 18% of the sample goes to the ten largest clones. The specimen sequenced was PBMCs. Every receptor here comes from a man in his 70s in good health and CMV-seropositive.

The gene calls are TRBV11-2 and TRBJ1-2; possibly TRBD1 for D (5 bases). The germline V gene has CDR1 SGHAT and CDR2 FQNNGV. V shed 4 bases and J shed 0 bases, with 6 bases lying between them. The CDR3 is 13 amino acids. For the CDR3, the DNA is TGTGCCAGCAGCTCGACAGCTAACTATGGCTACACCTTC. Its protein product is CASSSTANYGYTF.

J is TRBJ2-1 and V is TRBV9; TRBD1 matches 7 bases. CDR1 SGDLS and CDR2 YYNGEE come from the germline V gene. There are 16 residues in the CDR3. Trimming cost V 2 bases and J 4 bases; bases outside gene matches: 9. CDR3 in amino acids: CASSVASGGYYNEQFF. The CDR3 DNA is TGTGCCAGCAGCGTGGCCTCAGGGGGTTATTACAATGAGCAGTTCTTC.

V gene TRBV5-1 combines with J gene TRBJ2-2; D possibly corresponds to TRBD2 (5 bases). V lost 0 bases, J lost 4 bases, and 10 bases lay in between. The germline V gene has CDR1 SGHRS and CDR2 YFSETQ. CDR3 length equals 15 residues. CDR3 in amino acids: CASSLEASRTGELFF. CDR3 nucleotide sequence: TGCGCCAGCAGCTTGGAGGCTAGCCGCACCGGGGAGCTGTTTTTT.

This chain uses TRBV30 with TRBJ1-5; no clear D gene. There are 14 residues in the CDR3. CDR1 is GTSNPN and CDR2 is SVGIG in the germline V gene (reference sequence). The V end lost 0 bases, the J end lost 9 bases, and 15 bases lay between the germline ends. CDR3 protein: CAWSVQGGSLPQHF. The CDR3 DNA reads TGTGCCTGGAGTGTACAAGGAGGGTCTTTGCCCCAGCATTTT.

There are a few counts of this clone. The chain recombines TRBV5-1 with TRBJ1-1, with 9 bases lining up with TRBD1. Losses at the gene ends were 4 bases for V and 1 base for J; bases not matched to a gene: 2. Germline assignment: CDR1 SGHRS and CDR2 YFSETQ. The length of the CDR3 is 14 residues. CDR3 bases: TGCGCCAGCAGCAGGACAGGGGCGAACACTGAAGCTTTCTTT. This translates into CASSRTGANTEAFF.

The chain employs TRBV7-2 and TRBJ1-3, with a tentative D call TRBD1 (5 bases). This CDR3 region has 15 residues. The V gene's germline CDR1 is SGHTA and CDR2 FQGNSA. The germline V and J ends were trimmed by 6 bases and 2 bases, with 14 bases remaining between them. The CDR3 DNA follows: TGTGCCAGCAGACCCCGCGGGGGGACTGGAAACACCATATATTTT. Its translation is CASRPRGGTGNTIYF.

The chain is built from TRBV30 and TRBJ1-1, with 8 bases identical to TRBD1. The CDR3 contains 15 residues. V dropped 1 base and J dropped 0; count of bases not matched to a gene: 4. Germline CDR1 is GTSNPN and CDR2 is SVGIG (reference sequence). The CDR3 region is CAWSEAGGLNTEAFF. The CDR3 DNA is TGTGCCTGGAGTGAGGCAGGGGGCTTGAACACTGAAGCTTTCTTT. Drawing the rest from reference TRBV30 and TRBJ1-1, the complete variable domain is SQTIHQWPATLVQPVGSPLSLECTVEGTSNPNLYWYRQAAGRGLQLLFYSVGIGQISSEVPQNLSASRPQDRQFILSSKKLLLSDSGFYLCAWSEAGGLNTEAFFGQGTRLTVV.

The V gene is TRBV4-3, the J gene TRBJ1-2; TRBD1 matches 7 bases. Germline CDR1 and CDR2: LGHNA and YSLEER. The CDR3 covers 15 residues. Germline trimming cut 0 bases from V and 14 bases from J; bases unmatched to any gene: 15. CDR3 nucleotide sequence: TGCGCCAGCAGCCAAGATTGGGGGACAGAAGTTCGCCTAACCTTC. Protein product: CASSQDWGTEVRLTF.

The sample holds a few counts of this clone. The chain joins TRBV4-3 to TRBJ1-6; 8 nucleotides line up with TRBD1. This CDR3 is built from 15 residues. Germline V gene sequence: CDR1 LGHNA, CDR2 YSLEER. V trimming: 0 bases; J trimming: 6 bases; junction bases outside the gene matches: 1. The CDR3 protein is CASSQETGVNSPLHF. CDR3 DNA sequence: TGCGCCAGCAGCCAAGAGACAGGGGTTAATTCACCCCTCCACTTT.